A selection of T cell receptor beta chains follows, all from one sample in a study of CD8 T cells in ankylosing spondylitis. TCRdb reprocessed the 5' RACE reads with MiXCR, giving one entry per CDR3 protein. Altogether 150,000 to 200,000 distinct CDR3 sequences are present, roughly 12% being singletons, with the ten largest covering 25% to 35%. The specimen sequenced was blood, either unsorted or a sorted T cell fraction (not recorded which). The receptors were sampled from a male donor with ankylosing spondylitis or in good health (not recorded which). CDR3s include the opening cysteine and the closing phenylalanine or tryptophan. Each record gives: D gene, V gene, J gene, clone size, CDR3 DNA, CDR3 protein. A D gene is named only where the DNA matches it firmly. Only some rows state a clone size, as once, few, many or a class for expanded clones.

-,TRBV20-1,TRBJ2-1,many,TGCAGTGCTAGGGCCGACTCGGGACACCTTGAGCAGTTCTTC,CSARADSGHLEQFF
TRBD2,TRBV3-1,TRBJ2-1,few,TGTGCCAGCAGCCAAGATGCGGGGGGGGGAAGGAATGAGCAGTTCTTC,CASSQDAGGGRNEQFF
TRBD2,TRBV9,TRBJ2-5,many,TGTGCCAGCAGCGGATCCCGGGACTATGAGCAAGAGACCCAGTACTTC,CASSGSRDYEQETQYF
-,TRBV6-1,TRBJ2-6,many,TGTGCCACCGAGAGCTCTGGGGCCAACGTCCTGACTTTC,CATESSGANVLTF
-,TRBV5-4,TRBJ2-3,few,TGTGCCAGCCGAGCGGCCCTCACAGATACGCAGTATTTT,CASRAALTDTQYF
TRBD2,TRBV5-1,TRBJ2-2,many,TGCGCCAGCAGTCTCTTGACTAGCGGGCTTACGAACACCGGGGAGCTGTTTTTT,CASSLLTSGLTNTGELFF
-,TRBV7-2,TRBJ2-7,-,TGTGCCAGCAGCTTGGGTGGACTACGGGGCGAGCAGTACTTC,CASSLGGLRGEQYF
-,TRBV7-9,TRBJ1-1,many,TGTGCCAGCAGCAGAATTAAGAACACTGAAGCTTTCTTT,CASSRIKNTEAFF
-,TRBV20-1,TRBJ2-5,-,TGCAGTGCTATGGGTGGCGGGGCCGCAGAAGAGACCCAGTACTTC,CSAMGGGAAEETQYF
-,TRBV7-2,TRBJ2-2,many,TGTGCCAGCAACCTGGACCGGGGGTGGACCGGGGAGCTGTTTTTT,CASNLDRGWTGELFF
TRBD2,TRBV10-3,TRBJ2-3,many,TGTGCCATCAGTAATCTAGCGGCGAGCACAGATACGCAGTATTTT,CAISNLAASTDTQYF
-,TRBV5-1,TRBJ1-1,many,TGCGCCAGCAGCCCCCTGCAGGGCGCCTCTGAAGCTTTCTTT,CASSPLQGASEAFF
-,TRBV5-1,TRBJ2-7,once,TGCGCCAGCAGCTTGAAGTCCCTAAACAACGAGCAGTACTTC,CASSLKSLNNEQYF
TRBD2,TRBV29-1,TRBJ2-1,-,TGCAGCTCTAGTAGCGGGAGGGACAATGAGCAGTTCTTC,CSSSSGRDNEQFF
-,TRBV20-1,TRBJ1-2,few,TGCAGTGCTAGAGAGAGAGGGGAGCGGTATGGCTACACCTTC,CSARERGERYGYTF
-,TRBV6-5,TRBJ2-2,many,TGTGCCAGCAGCTTGACTCCGGGGACGAACACCGGGGAGCTGTTTTTT,CASSLTPGTNTGELFF
-,TRBV24-1,TRBJ1-2,many,TGTGCCACCAGTGGAGGTCCCGTCGATAACTATGGCTACACCTTC,CATSGGPVDNYGYTF
-,TRBV7-2,TRBJ1-3,-,TGTGCCAGCAGCCAGGGGTCCCACACCATATATTTT,CASSQGSHTIYF
-,TRBV12-3/TRBV12-4,TRBJ1-1,many,TGTGCCAGCAAAGAGGCCGCTGAAGCTTTCTTT,CASKEAAEAFF
TRBD1,TRBV5-1,TRBJ1-6,many,TGCGCCAGCAGCTTCGGACAGGAGAATTCACCCCTCCACTTT,CASSFGQENSPLHF
TRBD2,TRBV5-1,TRBJ2-2,few,TGCGCCAGCAGCTTGGGCCCGGGACTAGCGGGATTCGCGAACACCGGGGAGCTGTTTTTT,CASSLGPGLAGFANTGELFF
-,TRBV7-8,TRBJ2-3,many,TGTGCCAGCAGCCCAATGGGTGGGGGAGGCACAGATACGCAGTATTTT,CASSPMGGGGTDTQYF
TRBD1,TRBV6-1,TRBJ2-2,many,TGTGCCAGCAGAACACCTTTAATAGACAGGGGGCGTTCCGGGGAGCTGTTTTTT,CASRTPLIDRGRSGELFF
TRBD2,TRBV20-1,TRBJ2-3,many,TGCAGTGCTAGAAAAGCGGGGAGCACAGATACGCAGTATTTT,CSARKAGSTDTQYF
-,TRBV20-1,TRBJ1-2,many,TGCAGTGCTAGAGATACGGTCTATGGCTACACCTTC,CSARDTVYGYTF
-,TRBV29-1,TRBJ1-2,many,TGCAGCGTACGGGGGGGCCTAACCTATGGCTACACCTTC,CSVRGGLTYGYTF
TRBD2,TRBV7-8,TRBJ2-7,many,TGTGCCAGCAGCTTAGCTGCTAGCGGCTACGAGCAGTACTTC,CASSLAASGYEQYF
TRBD2,TRBV5-1,TRBJ2-5,-,TGCGCCAGCAGCTTGGTGACTAGCGGGAGTGAAGAGACCCAGTACTTC,CASSLVTSGSEETQYF
-,TRBV5-1,TRBJ1-2,few,TGCGCCAGCAGCTTGGATCTTAGGGCGTTCGATGGCTACACCTTC,CASSLDLRAFDGYTF
-,TRBV29-1,TRBJ2-7,many,TGCAGCGTTGCATCCGGACAAGGCCACGAGCAGTACTTC,CSVASGQGHEQYF
-,TRBV5-1,TRBJ1-3,few,TGCGCCAGCAGCCGTTCCACTCCACCCACTATTTCTCAGGGCGCAAACACCATATATTTT,CASSRSTPPTISQGANTIYF
-,TRBV19,TRBJ2-2,many,TGTGCCAGTAGTATAATGGACAGCACCGGGGAGCTGTTTTTT,CASSIMDSTGELFF
-,TRBV21-1,TRBJ1-5,many,TGTGCCAGCAGCAAAGAATCGGGGGGTCAAAGCAATCAGCCCCAGCATTTT,CASSKESGGQSNQPQHF
-,TRBV12-3/TRBV12-4,TRBJ1-6,many,TGTGCCAGCAGGCCGGATGGAGATTCACCCCTCCACTTT,CASRPDGDSPLHF
-,TRBV6-1,TRBJ1-6,-,TGTGCCAGCAGTGAAGTGGCAGGGTGGGATAATTCACCCCTCCACTTT,CASSEVAGWDNSPLHF
-,TRBV10-3,TRBJ2-1,-,TGTGCCATCAGTGGAGGACTAAGCGGTCTTTACAATGAGCAGTTCTTC,CAISGGLSGLYNEQFF
TRBD1,TRBV19,TRBJ1-5,few,TGTGCCAGTGACGAGACAGGGACAACACGGCAGCCCCAGCATTTT,CASDETGTTRQPQHF
-,TRBV6-5,TRBJ1-5,many,TGTGCCGCAAGCCGGGGCTACAATCAGCCCCAGCATTTT,CAASRGYNQPQHF
TRBD1,TRBV5-6,TRBJ2-7,-,TGTGCCAGCAGCCAACAGGGGATTCGGTACGAGCAGTACTTC,CASSQQGIRYEQYF
TRBD1,TRBV20-1,TRBJ1-1,many,TGCAGTGCTCCGCGGACAGGTGTGAACACTGAAGCTTTCTTT,CSAPRTGVNTEAFF
-,TRBV4-1,TRBJ2-7,-,TGCGCCAGCAGCCCTCCGGCAGGGGGGGACGAGCAGTACTTC,CASSPPAGGDEQYF
TRBD1,TRBV2,TRBJ2-5,few,TGTGCCAGCGGGGGACAGGCACCTCAAGAGACCCAGTACTTC,CASGGQAPQETQYF
TRBD2,TRBV7-2,TRBJ2-1,-,TGTGCCAGCAGCTTAATACAGCGGGGATACAATGAGCAGTTCTTC,CASSLIQRGYNEQFF
-,TRBV6-6,TRBJ2-7,many,TGTGCCAGCAGTCCCTCTTCGGGCACCCTCGAGCAGTACTTC,CASSPSSGTLEQYF
-,TRBV4-2,TRBJ2-2,many,TGTGCCAGCAGCCAATCGCCAGGAAACACCGGGGAGCTGTTTTTT,CASSQSPGNTGELFF
-,TRBV15,TRBJ2-5,many,TGTGCCACCAGCAGAGATCTAGGGAGACAAGAGACCCAGTACTTC,CATSRDLGRQETQYF
TRBD2,TRBV4-2,TRBJ2-2,many,TGTGCCAGCAGCCAGGCACTAGCGGGGGGGAACACCGGGGAGCTGTTTTTT,CASSQALAGGNTGELFF
-,TRBV15,TRBJ2-1,many,TGTGCCACCAGCGGAACTAACTCCTACAATGAGCAGTTCTTC,CATSGTNSYNEQFF